Here is one T cell receptor (beta chain) with its context. What it binds is unknown. These data originate in a study of beta chain features in type 1 diabetes. Germline CDR1 is GTSNPN and CDR2 is SVGIG (reference sequence). Between the trimmed V and J ends, which lost 0 bases and 4 bases, there was a span of 12 bases. This CDR3 has 15 amino acids. Expressed TCRB transcripts were sequenced because the isolated RNA had all been reverse transcribed beforehand. The data were produced by immunoSEQ multiplex PCR, yet TCRdb's version contains in-frame clones alone and is incomplete. Found here are 200,000 to 250,000 clones, 27% of them singletons; the top ten hold about 3.9%. Findings and caveats of the study: For TCRB rearrangement, an influence of HLA type remained unresolved here.

The TCR sequence derives from a man younger than 40 in good health. The sequenced material came from central memory CD4+ T cells from blood. The chain uses TRBV30 and TRBJ2-2, with D uncertain. As DNA, the CDR3 is TGTGCCTGGAGTGTACTGACCCCGGGCACCGGGGAGCTGTTTTTT. Its protein product is CAWSVLTPGTGELFF. The full variable domain, completed using reference TRBV30 and TRBJ2-2, is SQTIHQWPATLVQPVGSPLSLECTVEGTSNPNLYWYRQAAGRGLQLLFYSVGIGQISSEVPQNLSASRPQDRQFILSSKKLLLSDSGFYLCAWSVLTPGTGELFFGEGSRLTVL.